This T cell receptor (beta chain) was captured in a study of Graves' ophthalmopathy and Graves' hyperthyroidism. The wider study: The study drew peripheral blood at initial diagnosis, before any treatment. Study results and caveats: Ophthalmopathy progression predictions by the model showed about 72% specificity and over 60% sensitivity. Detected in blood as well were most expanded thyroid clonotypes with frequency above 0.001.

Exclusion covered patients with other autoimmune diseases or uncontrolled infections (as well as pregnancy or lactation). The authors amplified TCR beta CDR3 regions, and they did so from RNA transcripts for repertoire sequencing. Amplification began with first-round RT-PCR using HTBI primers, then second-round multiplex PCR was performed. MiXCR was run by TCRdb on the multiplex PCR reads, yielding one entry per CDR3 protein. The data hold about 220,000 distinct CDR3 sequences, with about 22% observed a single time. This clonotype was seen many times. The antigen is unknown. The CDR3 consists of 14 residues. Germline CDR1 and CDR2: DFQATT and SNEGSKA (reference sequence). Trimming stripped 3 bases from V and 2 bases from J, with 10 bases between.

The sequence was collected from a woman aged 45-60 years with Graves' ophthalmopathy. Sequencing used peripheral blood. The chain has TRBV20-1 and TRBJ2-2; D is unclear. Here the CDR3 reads CSASHKYNTGELFF. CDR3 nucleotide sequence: TGCAGTGCTAGCCACAAGTATAACACCGGGGAGCTGTTTTTT.